The 4 T cell receptor beta chains presented below share a single source sample, sequenced in a study of CD8 T cells in ankylosing spondylitis. Antigens for these TCRs are unknown. Regarding the study as a whole: One TCR beta motif, made up of several highly homologous variants, appeared characteristic of ankylosing spondylitis blood.

Each CDR3 protein is one row after TCRdb ran MiXCR on the 5' RACE reads. The sample has about 540,000 distinct CDR3 sequences, roughly 13% seen once. Sequencing input: blood, either unsorted or a sorted T cell fraction (not recorded which). All receptors come from a male donor with ankylosing spondylitis.

This clonotype was recorded many times. The V gene is TRBV3-1, the J gene TRBJ2-5, with D perhaps TRBD1 (6 bases). Trimming removed 5 bases at V and 0 bases at J, with 16 bases between. The CDR3 is 16 residues long. Germline CDR1 and CDR2: LGHDT and YNNKEL (reference sequence). The CDR3 DNA reads TGTGCCAGCAGCTCCAGGGGAGCGGTGTACCAAGAGACCCAGTACTTC. Translating gives CASSSRGAVYQETQYF.

The J gene is TRBJ1-3, the V gene TRBV29-1, with TRBD1 matching 8 bases. CDR1 SQVTM and CDR2 ANQGSEA come from the germline V gene. The CDR3 has 14 amino acids. The junction had 6 bases not matched to a gene; V was cut back by 4 bases and J by 4 bases. DNA for the CDR3: TGCAGCGTTGCCGGACAGGGTTGGGGAAACACCATATATTTT. It codes for CSVAGQGWGNTIYF.

This clonotype came up a few times. The chain has TRBV11-2 and TRBJ2-1; D perhaps matches TRBD2 (5 bases). The ends were cut back, 1 base at V and 5 bases at J, with 12 bases in the middle. From germline, CDR1 is SGHAT and CDR2 FQNNGV. The CDR3 runs 15 residues. The CDR3 is CASSLGFGGNNEQFF. CDR3 coding DNA: TGTGCCAGCAGCTTAGGATTTGGAGGTAACAATGAGCAGTTCTTC.

J is TRBJ2-3 and V is TRBV18; no firm D call. The CDR3 is 14 residues long. Germline assignment: CDR1 KGHSH and CDR2 LQKENI. Trimming left V 0 bases short and J 2 bases short, with 6 bases between. CDR3 DNA sequence: TGTGCCAGCTCACCACCCACCAACACAGATACGCAGTATTTT. This encodes CASSPPTNTDTQYF.